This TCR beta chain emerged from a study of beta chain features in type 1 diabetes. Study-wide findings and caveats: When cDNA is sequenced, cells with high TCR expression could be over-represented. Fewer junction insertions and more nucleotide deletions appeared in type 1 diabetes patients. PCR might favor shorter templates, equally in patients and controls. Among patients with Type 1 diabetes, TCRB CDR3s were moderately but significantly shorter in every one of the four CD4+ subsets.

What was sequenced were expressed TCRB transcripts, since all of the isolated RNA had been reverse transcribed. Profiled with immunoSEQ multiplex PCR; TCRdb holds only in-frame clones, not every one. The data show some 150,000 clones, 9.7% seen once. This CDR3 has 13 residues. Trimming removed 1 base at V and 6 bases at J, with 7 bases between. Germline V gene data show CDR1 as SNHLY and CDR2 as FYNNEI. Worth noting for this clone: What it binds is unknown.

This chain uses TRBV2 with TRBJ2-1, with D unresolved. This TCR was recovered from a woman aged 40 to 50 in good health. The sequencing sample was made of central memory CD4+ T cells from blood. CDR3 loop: CASSEGLVNEQFF. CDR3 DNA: TGTGCCAGCAGTGAAGGGTTAGTCAATGAGCAGTTCTTC. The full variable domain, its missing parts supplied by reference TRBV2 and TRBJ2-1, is EPEVTQTPSHQVTQMGQEVILRCVPISNHLYFYWYRQILGQKVEFLVSFYNNEISEKSEIFDDQFSVERPDGSNFTLKIRSTKLEDSAMYFCASSEGLVNEQFFGPGTRLTVL.